This TCR beta chain was recorded in a study of blood T cell repertoires in COVID-19. Study-wide context: From T cells, B-cell-depleted T cells, or PBMCs came the material, which was cDNA or gDNA.

Method: immunoSEQ multiplex PCR; TCRdb's copy keeps in-frame clones and lacks some. The sample has some 70,000 clones; 80% to 90% are singletons. The germline CDR1 and CDR2 sequences are SGHRS and YFSETQ. V gave up 2 bases and J gave up 1 base, with 10 bases separating them. This CDR3 spans 14 amino acids. This chain links TRBV5-1 with TRBJ2-7; D uncertain. Specimen: peripheral blood. The clonotype originates from a man between 60 and 75 years old with acute or convalescent COVID-19. CDR3 protein: CASSFDTGSYEQYF. CDR3 nucleotides: TGCGCCAGCAGCTTCGACACCGGATCCTACGAGCAGTACTTC.